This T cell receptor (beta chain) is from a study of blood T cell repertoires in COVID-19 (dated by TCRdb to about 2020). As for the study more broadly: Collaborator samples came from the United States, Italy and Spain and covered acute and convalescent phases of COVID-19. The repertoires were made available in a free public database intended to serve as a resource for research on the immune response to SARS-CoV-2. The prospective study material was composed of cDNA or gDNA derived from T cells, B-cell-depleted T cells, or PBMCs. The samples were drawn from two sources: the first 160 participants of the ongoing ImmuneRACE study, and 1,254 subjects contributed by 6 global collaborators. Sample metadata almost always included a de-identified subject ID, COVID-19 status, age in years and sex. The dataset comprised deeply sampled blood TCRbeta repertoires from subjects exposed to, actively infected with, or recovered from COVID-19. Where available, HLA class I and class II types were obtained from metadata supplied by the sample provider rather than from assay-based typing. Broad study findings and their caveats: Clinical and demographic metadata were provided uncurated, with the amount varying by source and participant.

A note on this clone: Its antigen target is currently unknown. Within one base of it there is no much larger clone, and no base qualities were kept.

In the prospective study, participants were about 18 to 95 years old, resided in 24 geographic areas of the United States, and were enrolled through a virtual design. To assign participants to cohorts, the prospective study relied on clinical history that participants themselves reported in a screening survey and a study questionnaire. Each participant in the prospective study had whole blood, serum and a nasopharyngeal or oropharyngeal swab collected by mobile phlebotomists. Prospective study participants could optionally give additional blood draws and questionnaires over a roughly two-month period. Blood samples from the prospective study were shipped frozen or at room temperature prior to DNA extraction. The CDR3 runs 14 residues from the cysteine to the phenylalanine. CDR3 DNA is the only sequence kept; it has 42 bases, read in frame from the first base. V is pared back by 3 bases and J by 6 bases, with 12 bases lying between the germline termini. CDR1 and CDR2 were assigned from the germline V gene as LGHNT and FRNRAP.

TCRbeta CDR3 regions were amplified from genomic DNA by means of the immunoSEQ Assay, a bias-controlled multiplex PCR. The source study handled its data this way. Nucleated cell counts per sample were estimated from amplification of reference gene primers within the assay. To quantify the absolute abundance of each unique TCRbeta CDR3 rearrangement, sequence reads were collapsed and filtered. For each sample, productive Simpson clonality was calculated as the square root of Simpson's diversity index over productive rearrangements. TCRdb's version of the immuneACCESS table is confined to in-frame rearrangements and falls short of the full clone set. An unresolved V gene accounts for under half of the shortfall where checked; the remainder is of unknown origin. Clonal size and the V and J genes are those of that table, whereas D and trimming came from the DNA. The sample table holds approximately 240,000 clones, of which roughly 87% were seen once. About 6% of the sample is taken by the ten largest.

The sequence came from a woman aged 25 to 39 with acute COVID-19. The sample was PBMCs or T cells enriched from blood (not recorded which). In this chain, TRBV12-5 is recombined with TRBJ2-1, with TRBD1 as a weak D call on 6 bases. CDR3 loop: CASGFHRAGNEQFF. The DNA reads TGTGCTAGTGGTTTCCACAGGGCAGGCAATGAGCAGTTCTTC.